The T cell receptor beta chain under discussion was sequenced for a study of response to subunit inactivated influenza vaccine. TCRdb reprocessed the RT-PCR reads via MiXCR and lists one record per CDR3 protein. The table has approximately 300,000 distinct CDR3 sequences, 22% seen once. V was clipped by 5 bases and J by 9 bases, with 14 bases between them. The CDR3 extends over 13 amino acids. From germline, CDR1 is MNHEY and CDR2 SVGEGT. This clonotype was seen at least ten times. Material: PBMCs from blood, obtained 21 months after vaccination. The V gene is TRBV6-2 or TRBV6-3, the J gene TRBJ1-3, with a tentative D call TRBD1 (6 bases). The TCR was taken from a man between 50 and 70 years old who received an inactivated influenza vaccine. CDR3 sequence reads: CASSLTGTSTIYF. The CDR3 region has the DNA TGTGCCAGCAGTCTCACAGGGACGAGCACCATATATTTT.